This TCR beta chain was sequenced in a study of shared clonotypes between healthy human individuals (dated by TCRdb to 2020 to 2021). About the investigation overall: The cohort included three men and a couple of women between 18 and 49 years of age. To estimate repertoire size and how much clonotype sharing occurs between individuals, the study deeply sequenced the blood TCR repertoires of about five healthy adults. To increase sequencing depth and limit assay-specific biases, different laboratories used diverse techniques to prepare libraries and sequence TCR repertoires. Each donor's leukapheresis produced roughly between roughly 0.9 and 9 billion PBMCs.

This clone came up a few times. What antigen it recognizes has not been identified. The input lacks base qualities; no much larger clone sits a single base away. Study-level results and caveats: Only blood was sampled, and tissue TCR repertoires likely differ from those in blood. Pairwise subsampling indicated that sequencing depth was expected to affect the degree of clonotype sharing among donors. The small number of donors limited the genetic and exposure-history diversity represented.

The donors were healthy, HIV-negative adults with no recently reported acute infections or vaccinations. Every donor was a Caucasian adult living in Nashville, Tennessee, USA. For unsorted samples, 90 million to 95 million PBMCs were counted, and genomic DNA was extracted using the QIAamp DNA Blood Mini kit. After blood collection by leukapheresis, PBMCs were isolated using Ficoll-Histopaque density gradient centrifugation and then cryopreserved in the vapor phase of liquid nitrogen. Using the deep immunoSEQ assay, multiplex PCR amplified TCR CDR3 regions from genomic DNA. Extracted genomic DNA from each cell subset was distributed evenly across all wells of several immunoSEQ 96-well plates, and each plate was treated as a replicate. Each replicate PCR for unsorted PBMC received 300 to 350 ng genomic DNA, equal to 25,000 to 30,000 T cell genomes. Genomic DNA from unsorted PBMC was sequenced over ten immunoSEQ deep assay plates. The purified libraries were quantified using a Qubit 3.0 fluorometer, sized with a Bioanalyzer 2100, and then quantified again using the KAPA Library Quantification kit. Every immunoSEQ 96-well plate was sequenced on a separate single-read 150-cycle Illumina NextSeq 550 flow cell. From the authors' description of their analysis: The immunoSEQ output contained only junctional sequences without quality scores, so filtering could not match that applied to full-length reads. Sequences were annotated with PyIR, a Python wrapper for IgBLAST v1.9, and V/J genes and CDR3 were assigned using IMGT germline references. Reads were removed for weak V/J assignments (E-value above 1e-6), missing CDR3, stop codons, out-of-frame junctions, or ambiguous translated residues. V3J clonotypes were defined as sequences sharing the same inferred V gene, J gene, and CDR3 amino acid sequence. Percentage overlap between repertoires was computed as shared unique clonotypes divided by the size of the smaller repertoire. RTK rarefaction, the Chao1 estimator, and Recon v2.1 estimates of unobserved clonotypes were used to assess repertoire richness. TCRdb re-hosts the immuneACCESS table, in-frame sequences only. Its copies lack some clones; in the studies checked, an unresolved V gene accounts for under half of them, and the cause for the rest is not known. V and J calls and clone size follow that table, whereas D and trimming were derived from the DNA. The sample table shows 90,000 to 100,000 clones, and approximately 51% are seen once. In total, the top ten clones hold more than 12% of the sample.

The sequenced sample was PBMCs. The TCR comes from a woman in her 40s in good health. Some clones in this sample may be carry-over from other donors' samples.

This receptor has the CDR3 CASSLVGGSTDTQYF. In nucleotides, the sequence is TGCGCCAGCAGCTTGGTGGGGGGGAGCACAGATACGCAGTATTTT. The chain employs TRBV5-1 and TRBJ2-3, with 7 bases in between that match TRBD2. Sequences SGHRS (CDR1) and YFSETQ (CDR2) are obtained from the germline V gene. V loses 0 bases at its end and J loses 0 bases; junction bases beyond the gene matches: 1. The cysteine opens and the phenylalanine closes a CDR3 of 15 amino acids. The retained sequence is limited to the CDR3, 45 bases, with the frame set at the first base.